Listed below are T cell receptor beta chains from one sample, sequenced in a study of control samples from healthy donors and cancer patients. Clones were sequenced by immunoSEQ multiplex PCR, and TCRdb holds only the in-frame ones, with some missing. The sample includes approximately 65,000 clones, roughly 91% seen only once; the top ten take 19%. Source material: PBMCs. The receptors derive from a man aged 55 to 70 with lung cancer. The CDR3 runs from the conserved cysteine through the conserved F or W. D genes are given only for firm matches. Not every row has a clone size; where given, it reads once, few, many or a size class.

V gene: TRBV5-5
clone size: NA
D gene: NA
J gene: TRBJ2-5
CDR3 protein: CASTREDWETQYF
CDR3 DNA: TGTGCCAGCACCCGCGAGGATTGGGAGACCCAGTACTTC

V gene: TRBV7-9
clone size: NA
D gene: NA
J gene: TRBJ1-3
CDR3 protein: CASSFRNLGPGNTIYF
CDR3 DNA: TGTGCCAGCAGCTTTAGGAACCTCGGACCTGGAAACACCATATATTTT

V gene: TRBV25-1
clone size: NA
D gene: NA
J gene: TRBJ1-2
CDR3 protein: CASSGLYGYTF
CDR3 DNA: TGTGCCAGCAGTGGACTTTATGGCTACACCTTC

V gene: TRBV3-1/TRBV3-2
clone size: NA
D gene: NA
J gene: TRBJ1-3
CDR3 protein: CASSQDRFLGRNTIYF
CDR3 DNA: TGTGCCAGCAGCCAAGACAGGTTTTTAGGGAGAAACACCATATATTTT

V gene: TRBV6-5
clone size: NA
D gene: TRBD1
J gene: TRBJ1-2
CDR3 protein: CASRPGQGYGYTF
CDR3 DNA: TGTGCCAGCAGGCCAGGACAGGGATATGGCTACACCTTC

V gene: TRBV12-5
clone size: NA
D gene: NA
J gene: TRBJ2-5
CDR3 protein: CASGLVRDGVRMGQETQYF
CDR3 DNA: TGTGCTAGTGGTTTGGTAAGGGATGGGGTACGTATGGGTCAAGAGACCCAGTACTTC

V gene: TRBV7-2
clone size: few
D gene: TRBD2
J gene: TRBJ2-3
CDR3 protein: CASRATSGEADTQYF
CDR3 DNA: TGTGCCAGCAGGGCTACTAGCGGGGAGGCAGATACGCAGTATTTT

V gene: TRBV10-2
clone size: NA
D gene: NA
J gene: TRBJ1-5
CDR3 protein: CASSEFGQQPQHF
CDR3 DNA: TGCGCCAGCAGTGAGTTTGGACAGCAGCCCCAGCATTTT

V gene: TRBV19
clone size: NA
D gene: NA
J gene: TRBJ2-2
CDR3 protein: CASGIGGTGELFF
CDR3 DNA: TGTGCCAGTGGGATAGGCGGCACCGGGGAGCTGTTTTTT

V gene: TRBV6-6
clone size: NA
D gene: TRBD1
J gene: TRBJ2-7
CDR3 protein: CASIAVSRDRGEQYF
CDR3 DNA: TGTGCCAGCATCGCGGTGTCCCGGGACAGGGGCGAGCAGTACTTC

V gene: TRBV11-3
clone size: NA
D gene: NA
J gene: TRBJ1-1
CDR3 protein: CASSLEGSLNTEAFF
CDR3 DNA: TGTGCCAGCAGCTTAGAGGGCAGCCTAAACACTGAAGCTTTCTTT

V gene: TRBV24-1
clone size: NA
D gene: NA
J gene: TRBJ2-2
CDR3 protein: CATSDFGRGNTGELFF
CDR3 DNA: TGTGCCACCAGTGACTTCGGACGGGGGAACACCGGGGAGCTGTTTTTT

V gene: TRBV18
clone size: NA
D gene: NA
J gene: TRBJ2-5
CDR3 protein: CASSPFGQYQETQYF
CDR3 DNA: TGTGCCAGCTCACCCTTTGGACAGTACCAAGAGACCCAGTACTTC

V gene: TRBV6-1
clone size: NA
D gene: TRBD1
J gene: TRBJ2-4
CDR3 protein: CASSEFWAGGDPSKNIQYF
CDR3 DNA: TGTGCCAGCAGTGAATTTTGGGCAGGGGGCGATCCGTCAAAAAACATTCAGTACTTC

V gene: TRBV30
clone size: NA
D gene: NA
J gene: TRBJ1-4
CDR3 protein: CAWNFEGTNEKLFF
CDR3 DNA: TGTGCCTGGAACTTTGAAGGGACTAATGAAAAACTGTTTTTT

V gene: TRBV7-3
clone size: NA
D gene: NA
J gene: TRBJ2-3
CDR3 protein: CASSLKGNTDTQYF
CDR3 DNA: TGTGCCAGCAGCTTAAAGGGCAACACAGATACGCAGTATTTT

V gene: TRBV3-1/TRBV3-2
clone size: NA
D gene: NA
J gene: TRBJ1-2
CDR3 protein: CASSLNGRGYTF
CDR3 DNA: TGTGCCAGCAGCCTGAACGGGCGGGGCTACACCTTC

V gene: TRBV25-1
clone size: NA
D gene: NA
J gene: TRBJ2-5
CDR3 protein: CASSESGVLLQETQYF
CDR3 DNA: TGTGCCAGCAGTGAATCGGGAGTTCTCTTACAAGAGACCCAGTACTTC

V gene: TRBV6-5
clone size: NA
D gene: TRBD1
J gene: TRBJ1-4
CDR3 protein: CASRPRRGQGEKLFF
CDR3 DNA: TGTGCCAGCAGGCCCAGGAGGGGGCAGGGAGAAAAACTGTTTTTT

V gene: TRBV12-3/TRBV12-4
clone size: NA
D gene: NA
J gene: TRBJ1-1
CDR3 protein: CASSFMTEAFF
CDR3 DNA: TGTGCCAGCAGTTTTATGACTGAAGCTTTCTTT

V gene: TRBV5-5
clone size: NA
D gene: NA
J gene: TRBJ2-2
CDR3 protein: CASSLIGANTGELFF
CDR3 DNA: TGTGCCAGCAGCTTGATAGGGGCGAACACCGGGGAGCTGTTTTTT

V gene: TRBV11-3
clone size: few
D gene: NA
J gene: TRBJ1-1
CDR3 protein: CASSRNDRPEAFF
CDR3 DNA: TGTGCCAGCAGCCGAAATGACAGGCCTGAAGCTTTCTTT

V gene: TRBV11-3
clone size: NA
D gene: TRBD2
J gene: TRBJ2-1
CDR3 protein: CASSLGLGLYNEQFF
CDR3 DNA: TGTGCCAGCAGCCTCGGACTAGGGCTATACAATGAGCAGTTCTTC

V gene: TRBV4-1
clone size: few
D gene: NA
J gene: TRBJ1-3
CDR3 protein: CASSRVSSSGNTIYF
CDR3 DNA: TGCGCCAGCAGCCGAGTCAGCTCCTCTGGAAACACCATATATTTT

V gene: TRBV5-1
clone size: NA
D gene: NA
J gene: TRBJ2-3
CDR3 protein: CASSLSRALDTQYF
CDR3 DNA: TGCGCCAGCAGCTTGAGTCGAGCTTTAGATACGCAGTATTTT

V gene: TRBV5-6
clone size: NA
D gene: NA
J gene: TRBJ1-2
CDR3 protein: CASSRVLINYGYTF
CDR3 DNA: TGTGCCAGCAGCCGGGTCCTCATAAACTATGGCTACACCTTC

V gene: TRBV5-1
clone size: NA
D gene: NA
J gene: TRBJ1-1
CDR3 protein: CASSLVAGSTEAFF
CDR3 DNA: TGCGCCAGCAGCTTGGTGGCAGGGAGTACTGAAGCTTTCTTT

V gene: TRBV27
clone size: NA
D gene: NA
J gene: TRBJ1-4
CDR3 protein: CASREWGVGDEKLFF
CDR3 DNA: TGTGCCAGCAGGGAATGGGGGGTCGGAGATGAAAAACTGTTTTTT

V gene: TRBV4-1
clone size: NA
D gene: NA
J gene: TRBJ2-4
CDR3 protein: CASSQESGLAKNIQYF
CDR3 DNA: TGCGCCAGCAGCCAAGAGTCAGGACTAGCCAAAAACATTCAGTACTTC

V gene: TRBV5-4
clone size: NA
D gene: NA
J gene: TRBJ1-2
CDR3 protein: CASSLGLTANYGYTF
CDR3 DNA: TGTGCCAGCAGCTTGGGACTGACGGCTAACTATGGCTACACCTTC

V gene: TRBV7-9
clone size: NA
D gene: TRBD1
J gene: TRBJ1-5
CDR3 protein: CASSSQGQGKGNQPQHF
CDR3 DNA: TGTGCCAGCAGCTCCCAGGGACAGGGGAAGGGCAATCAGCCCCAGCATTTT

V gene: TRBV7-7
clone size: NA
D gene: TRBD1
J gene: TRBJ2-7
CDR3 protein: CASSSGQGNEQYF
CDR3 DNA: TGTGCCAGCAGCTCGGGACAGGGAAACGAGCAGTACTTC

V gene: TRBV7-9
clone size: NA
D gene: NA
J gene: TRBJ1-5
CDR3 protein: CASSSGGNSNQPQHF
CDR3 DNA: TGTGCCAGCAGCTCCGGGGGGAATAGCAATCAGCCCCAGCATTTT

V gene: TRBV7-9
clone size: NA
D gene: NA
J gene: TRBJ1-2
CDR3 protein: CASSLVAQAGYTF
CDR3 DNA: TGTGCCAGCAGCTTAGTGGCCCAGGCTGGCTACACCTTC

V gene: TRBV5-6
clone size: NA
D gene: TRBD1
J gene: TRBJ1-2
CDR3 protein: CASSTIGQGSSYGYTF
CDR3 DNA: TGTGCCAGCAGCACCATTGGACAGGGCTCGTCATATGGCTACACCTTC

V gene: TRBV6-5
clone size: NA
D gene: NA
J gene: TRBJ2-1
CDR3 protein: CASSYEGLGNEQFF
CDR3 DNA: TGTGCCAGCAGTTACGAGGGGCTGGGAAATGAGCAGTTCTTC

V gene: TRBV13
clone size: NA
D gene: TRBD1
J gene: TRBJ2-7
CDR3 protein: CASSFRQGVKYEQYF
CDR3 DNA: TGTGCCAGCAGCTTTAGACAGGGGGTTAAATACGAGCAGTACTTC

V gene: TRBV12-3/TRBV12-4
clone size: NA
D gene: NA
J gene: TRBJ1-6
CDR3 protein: CASSFFNSPLHF
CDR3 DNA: TGTGCCAGCAGTTTTTTCAATTCACCCCTCCACTTT

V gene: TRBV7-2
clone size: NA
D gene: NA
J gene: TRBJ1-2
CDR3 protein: CASSIQLLNYGYTF
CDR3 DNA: TGTGCCAGCAGTATACAGCTCCTTAACTATGGCTACACCTTC

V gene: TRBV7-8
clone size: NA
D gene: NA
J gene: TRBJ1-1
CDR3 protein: CASSMDRNTEAFF
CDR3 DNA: TGTGCCAGCAGTATGGACAGGAACACTGAAGCTTTCTTT

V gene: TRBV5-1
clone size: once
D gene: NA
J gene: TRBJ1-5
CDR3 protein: CASSPWGSNQPQHF
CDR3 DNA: TGCGCCAGCAGCCCATGGGGAAGCAATCAGCCCCAGCATTTT

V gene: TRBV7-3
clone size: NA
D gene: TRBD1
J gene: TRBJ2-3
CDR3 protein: CASSLGLRDRAATQYF
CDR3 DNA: TGTGCCAGCAGCTTAGGCTTGAGGGACAGGGCAGCTACGCAGTATTTT

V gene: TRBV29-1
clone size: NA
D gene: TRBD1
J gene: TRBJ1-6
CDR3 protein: CSVRQGADSPLHF
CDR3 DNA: TGCAGCGTCAGACAGGGGGCTGATTCACCCCTCCACTTT

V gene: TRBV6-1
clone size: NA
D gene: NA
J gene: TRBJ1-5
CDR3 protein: CASSEAGPVNQPQHF
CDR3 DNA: TGTGCCAGCAGTGAAGCGGGGCCAGTCAATCAGCCCCAGCATTTT

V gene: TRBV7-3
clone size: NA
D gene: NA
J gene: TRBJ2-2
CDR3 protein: CASSLTPLQGINTGELFF
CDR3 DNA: TGTGCCAGCAGCTTAACCCCTCTGCAGGGCATTAACACCGGGGAGCTGTTTTTT

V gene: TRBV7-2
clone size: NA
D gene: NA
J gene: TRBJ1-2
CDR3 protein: CASSLGDITGYTF
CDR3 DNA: TGTGCCAGCAGCTTAGGGGACATTACCGGCTACACCTTC

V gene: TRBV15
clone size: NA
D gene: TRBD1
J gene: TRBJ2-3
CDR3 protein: CATRETGVSTDTQYF
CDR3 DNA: TGTGCCACCAGGGAGACAGGGGTTAGCACAGATACGCAGTATTTT

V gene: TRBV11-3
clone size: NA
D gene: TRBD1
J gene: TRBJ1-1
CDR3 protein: CASSYTGGRGTEAFF
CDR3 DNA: TGTGCCAGCAGCTATACAGGGGGCAGAGGCACTGAAGCTTTCTTT

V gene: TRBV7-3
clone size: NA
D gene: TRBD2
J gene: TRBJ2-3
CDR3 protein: CASSARTSATDTQYF
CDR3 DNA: TGTGCCAGCAGCGCCCGGACTAGCGCCACAGATACGCAGTATTTT

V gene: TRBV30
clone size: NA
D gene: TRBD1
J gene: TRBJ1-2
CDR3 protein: CASLGGGESGYTF
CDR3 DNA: TGTGCCTCCTTGGGAGGGGGCGAAAGTGGCTACACCTTC

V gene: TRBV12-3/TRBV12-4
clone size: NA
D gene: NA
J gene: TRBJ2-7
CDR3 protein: CASSLARTYEQYF
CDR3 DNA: TGTGCCAGCAGTTTAGCCCGAACCTACGAGCAGTACTTC

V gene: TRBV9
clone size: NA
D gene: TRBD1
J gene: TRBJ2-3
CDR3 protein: CASSAHGQGITDTQYF
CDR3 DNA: TGTGCCAGCAGCGCCCACGGACAGGGGATCACAGATACGCAGTATTTT

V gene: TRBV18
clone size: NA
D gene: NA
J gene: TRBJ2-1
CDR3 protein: CASSPATGRMGEQFF
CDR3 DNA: TGTGCCAGCTCGCCGGCGACAGGGAGGATGGGGGAGCAGTTCTTC